This T cell receptor beta chain was obtained from a study of blood T cell repertoires in COVID-19. Study-wide background: Spain, Italy and the United States supplied samples that represented acute and convalescent COVID-19. Sources were T cells, B-cell-depleted T cells, or PBMCs; the material itself was cDNA or gDNA.

The V gene's germline CDR1 is SGHAT and CDR2 FQNNGV. With 5 bases clipped from V and 3 bases from J, the junction kept 5 bases outside the gene matches. The CDR3 consists of 14 residues. This clone was found once. Authors' analysis steps: How many nucleated cells were present was estimated from reference gene primer amplification. Using immunoSEQ multiplex PCR, the repertoire was profiled, and TCRdb retains in-frame clones only, with some absent. V and J calls and clone size are those listed in that table; D and trimming were worked out from the DNA. The table has about 72,000 clones, more than 90% seen once; the top ten hold approximately 9.1%.

This rearrangement joins TRBV11-2 to TRBJ2-7; TRBD1 matches 9 bases. Input material: peripheral blood. The TCR comes from a human donor in a cohort sampled during active COVID-19. CDR3: CASSVGQGLYEQYF. CDR3 in DNA: TGTGCCAGCAGCGTGGGACAGGGCCTCTACGAGCAGTACTTC.